The 5 T cell receptor beta chains below all came from one sample that was sequenced in a study of CD8+ T cells in alopecia areata. cDNA serving as the sequencing template came from extracted, reverse transcribed RNA. Profiled with immunoSEQ multiplex PCR; TCRdb holds only in-frame clones, not every one. This sample has around 140,000 clones, with almost 50% found just once. Sequencing was performed on CD8+ T cells sorted from blood, taken at week 0. Receptor source: a human donor with alopecia areata.

The chain uses TRBV7-6 and TRBJ2-1; possibly TRBD2 for D (6 bases). From germline, CDR1 is SGHVS and CDR2 FNYEAQ. V was pared by 1 base and J by 9 bases, with 16 bases between. The CDR3 contains 15 residues. This chain's CDR3 is CASSLVGAGGTEQFF. The CDR3 DNA reads as TGTGCCAGCAGCTTAGTAGGGGCAGGAGGGACTGAGCAGTTCTTC.

The chain is built from TRBV30 and TRBJ2-7; 7 positions agree with TRBD2. Germline V gene lookup returns CDR1 GTSNPN and CDR2 SVGIG (reference sequence). The V segment lost 0 bases and the J segment 3 bases; nucleotides outside the gene matches: 5. CDR3 length: 14 residues. The CDR3 is CAWSVRGEGYEQYF. CDR3 coding DNA: TGTGCCTGGAGTGTACGAGGGGAGGGCTACGAGCAGTACTTC.

The V and J genes are TRBV9 and TRBJ2-1, with D possibly being TRBD2 (5 bases). Germline V gene data show CDR1 as SGDLS and CDR2 as YYNGEE. This CDR3 region has 13 residues. V was cut by 2 bases and J by 15 bases, with 18 bases left in between. The CDR3 DNA reads TGTGCCAGCAGCGTGCGGGCCAAGATAATAGTGTTCTTC. Translated, it gives CASSVRAKIIVFF.

This clone was detected a few times. This chain uses TRBV7-9 with TRBJ2-7; D gene uncertain. The V gene lost 5 bases and the J gene lost 4 bases, with 21 bases spanning the gap. CDR3 size: 16 residues. In germline, CDR1 is SEHNR, CDR2 FQNEAQ (reference sequence). CDR3 nucleotides: TGTGCCAGCAGCCCAAAGGCCTTCCCAAGAGGTTACGAGCAGTACTTC. Its protein product is CASSPKAFPRGYEQYF.

This chain joins TRBV6-5 and TRBJ2-6; D is ambiguous. Per germline, CDR1 MNHEY and CDR2 SVGAGI. The CDR3 has 14 residues. Trimming pared 2 bases from V and 2 bases from J, leaving 4 bases between. CDR3 residues: CASSYRAGANVLTF. The CDR3 region has the DNA TGTGCCAGCAGTTACAGGGCTGGGGCCAACGTCCTGACTTTC.